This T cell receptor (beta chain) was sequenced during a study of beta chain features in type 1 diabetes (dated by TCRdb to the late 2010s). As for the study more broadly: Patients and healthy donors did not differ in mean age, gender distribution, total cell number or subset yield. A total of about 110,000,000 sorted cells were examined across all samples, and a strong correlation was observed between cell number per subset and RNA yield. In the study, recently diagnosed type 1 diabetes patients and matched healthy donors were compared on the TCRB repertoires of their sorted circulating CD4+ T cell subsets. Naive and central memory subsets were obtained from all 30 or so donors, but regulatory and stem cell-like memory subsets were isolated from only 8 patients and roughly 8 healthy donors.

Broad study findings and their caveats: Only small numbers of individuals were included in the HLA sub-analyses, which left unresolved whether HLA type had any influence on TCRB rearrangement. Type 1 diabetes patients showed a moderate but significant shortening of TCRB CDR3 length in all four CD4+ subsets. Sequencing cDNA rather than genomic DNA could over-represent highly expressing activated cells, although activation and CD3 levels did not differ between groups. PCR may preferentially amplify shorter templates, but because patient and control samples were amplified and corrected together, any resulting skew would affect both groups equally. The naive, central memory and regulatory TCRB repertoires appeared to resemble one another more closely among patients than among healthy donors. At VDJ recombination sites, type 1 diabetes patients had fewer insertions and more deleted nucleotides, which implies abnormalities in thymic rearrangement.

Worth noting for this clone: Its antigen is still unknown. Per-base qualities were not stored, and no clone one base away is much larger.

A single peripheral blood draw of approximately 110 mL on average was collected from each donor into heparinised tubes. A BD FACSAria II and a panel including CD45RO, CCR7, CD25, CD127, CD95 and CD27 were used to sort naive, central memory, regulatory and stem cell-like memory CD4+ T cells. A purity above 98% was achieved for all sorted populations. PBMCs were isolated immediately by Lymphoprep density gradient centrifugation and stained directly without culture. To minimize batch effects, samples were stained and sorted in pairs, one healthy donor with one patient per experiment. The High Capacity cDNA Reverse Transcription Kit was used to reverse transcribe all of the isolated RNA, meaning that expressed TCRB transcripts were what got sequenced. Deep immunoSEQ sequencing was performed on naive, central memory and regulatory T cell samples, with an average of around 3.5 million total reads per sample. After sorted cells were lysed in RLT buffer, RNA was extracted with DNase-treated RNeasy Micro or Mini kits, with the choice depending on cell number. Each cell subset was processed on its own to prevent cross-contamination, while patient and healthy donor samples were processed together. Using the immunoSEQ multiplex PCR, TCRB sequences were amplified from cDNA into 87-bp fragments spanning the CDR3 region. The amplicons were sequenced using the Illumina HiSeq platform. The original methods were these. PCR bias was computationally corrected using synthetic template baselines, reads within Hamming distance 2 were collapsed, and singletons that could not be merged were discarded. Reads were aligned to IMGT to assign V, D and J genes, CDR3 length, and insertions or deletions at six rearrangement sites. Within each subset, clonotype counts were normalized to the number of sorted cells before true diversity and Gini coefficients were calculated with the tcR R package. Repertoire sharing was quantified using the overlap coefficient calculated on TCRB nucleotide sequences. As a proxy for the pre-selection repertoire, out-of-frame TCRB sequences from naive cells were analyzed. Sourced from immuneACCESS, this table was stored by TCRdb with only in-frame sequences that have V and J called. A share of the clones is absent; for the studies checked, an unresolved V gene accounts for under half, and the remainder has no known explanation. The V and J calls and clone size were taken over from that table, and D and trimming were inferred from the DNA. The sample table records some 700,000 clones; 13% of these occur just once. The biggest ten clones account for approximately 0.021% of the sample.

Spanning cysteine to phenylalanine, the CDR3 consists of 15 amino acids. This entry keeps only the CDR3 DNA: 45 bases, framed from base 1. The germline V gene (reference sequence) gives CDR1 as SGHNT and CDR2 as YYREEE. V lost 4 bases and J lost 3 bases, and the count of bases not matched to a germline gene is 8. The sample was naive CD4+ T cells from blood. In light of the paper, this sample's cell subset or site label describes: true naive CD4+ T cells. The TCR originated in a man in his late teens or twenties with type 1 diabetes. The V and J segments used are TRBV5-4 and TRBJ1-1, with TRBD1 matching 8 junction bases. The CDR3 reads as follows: CASSGLGQGDTEAFF. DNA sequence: TGTGCCAGCAGCGGACTCGGACAGGGCGACACTGAAGCTTTCTTT.